Detailed here is one T cell receptor (beta chain). This sample stems from a study of shared clonotypes between healthy human individuals. Trimming stripped 5 bases from V and 1 base from J, with 11 bases between. Germline V gene lookup returns CDR1 GTSNPN and CDR2 SVGIG (reference sequence). This CDR3 comprises 13 residues. Sequenced by immunoSEQ multiplex PCR; TCRdb stores in-frame clones only, minus some. The sample contains 2.3 million or so clones, about 92% of which appear only once. Input material: naive CD4+ T cells from PBMCs. The subset denotes: CD45RA+ positively selected. The sequence derives from a man between 18 and 29 years old in good health. Some clones in this sample may be carry-over from other donors' samples. The chain employs TRBV30 and TRBJ1-1, with D possibly TRBD1 on 6 matching bases. The CDR3 spells CAWPGQGNTEAFF. DNA of the CDR3: TGTGCCTGGCCGGGACAAGGGAACACTGAAGCTTTCTTT.